This note documents a single T cell receptor (beta chain) sequence. Sorting defined conventional CD4 T cells as CD4+CD127+. Germline V gene sequence: CDR1 LNHDA, CDR2 SQIVND (reference sequence). J lost 0 bases, V lost 5 bases, and 11 bases had no gene match. This CDR3 region has 18 residues. This record comes from a study of B cell selection in AIRE deficiency. Using immunoSEQ multiplex PCR, the repertoire was profiled, and TCRdb retains in-frame clones only, with some absent. The repertoire has some 22,000 clones, roughly 95% of them found once; the top ten carry roughly 0.16%. This sequence was found in a human donor in good health. The V call is TRBV19, the J call TRBJ2-7, with 12 bases matching TRBD1. What was sequenced was CD4+CD127+ conventional T cells sorted from PBMCs. CDR3 DNA: TGTGCCAGTAGTCCTCGCGGGGGACAGGGGGCTTTCTCCTACGAGCAGTACTTC. Its protein product is CASSPRGGQGAFSYEQYF. Complete variable domain (other parts from reference TRBV19 and TRBJ2-7): DGGITQSPKYLFRKEGQNVTLSCEQNLNHDAMYWYRQDPGQGLRLIYYSQIVNDFQKGDIAEGYSVSREKKESFPLTVTSAQKNPTAFYLCASSPRGGQGAFSYEQYFGPGTRLTVT.